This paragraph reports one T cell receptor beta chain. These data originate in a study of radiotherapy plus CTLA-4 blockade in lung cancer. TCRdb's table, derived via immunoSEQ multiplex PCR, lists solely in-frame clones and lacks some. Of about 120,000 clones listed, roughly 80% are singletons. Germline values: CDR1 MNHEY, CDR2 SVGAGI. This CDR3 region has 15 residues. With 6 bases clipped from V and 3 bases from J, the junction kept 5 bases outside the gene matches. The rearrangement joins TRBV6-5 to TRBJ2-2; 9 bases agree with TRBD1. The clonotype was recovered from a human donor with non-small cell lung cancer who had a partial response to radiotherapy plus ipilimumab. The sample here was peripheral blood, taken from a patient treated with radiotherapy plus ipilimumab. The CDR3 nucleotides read TGTGCCAGCAGAGATGGACAGGGGTACACCGGGGAGCTGTTTTTT. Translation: CASRDGQGYTGELFF.